This T cell receptor (beta chain) was recovered during a study of cytomegalovirus exposure and HLA in healthy donors. The overall study: As an earlier analysis found, some 180 million T cells yielded 100 million to 130 million unique TCR beta sequences.

V lost 1 base and J lost 2, with 14 bases in between. Germline V CDR1 and CDR2: MNHNS, SASEGT. The CDR3 length is 17 residues. While unrecorded immune exposures were likely, the donors were nominally healthy when sampled. Study-wide results and limits: The study listed some 160 cytomegalovirus-associated TCR beta chains. Sequencing likely produced, as an artifact, a cluster of highly shared sequence variants.

The PCR ran on 60 Vbeta and 13 Jbeta primers. Generated by immunoSEQ multiplex PCR, the TCRdb table keeps only in-frame clones and is missing some. The top ten hold more than 3.5% of the sample, which has under 200,000 clones, roughly 80% seen once. Concerning this clone: The target antigen is unknown.

The chain is built from TRBV6-1 and TRBJ1-4; D might be TRBD1 (5 bases). The material sequenced was PBMCs. The clonotype comes from a man aged 35-49 years in good health and CMV-seronegative. The CDR3 region has the DNA TGTGCCAGCAGTGAAGACAGGTTTGCATCCACTAATGAAAAACTGTTTTTT. Encoded protein: CASSEDRFASTNEKLFF.